This TCR beta chain came from a study of T cell changes during pregnancy in multiple sclerosis. Sequencing used immunoSEQ multiplex PCR; TCRdb keeps in-frame clones, though not all of them. The sample records 75,000 to 100,000 clones, under 95% being singletons. V gave up 3 bases and J gave up 4 bases, with 9 bases separating them. The CDR3 runs 13 residues. CDR1 and CDR2 from the germline V gene are MNHEY and SVGAGI. The genes are TRBV6-5 and TRBJ1-1; D unresolved. The receptor was derived from a female donor in good health, enrolled as a control in a pregnancy study. The material was peripheral blood, obtained after pregnancy. In DNA, the CDR3 is TGTGCCAGCAGTTATGATTGGAGCACTGAAGCTTTCTTT. Translating it yields CASSYDWSTEAFF.